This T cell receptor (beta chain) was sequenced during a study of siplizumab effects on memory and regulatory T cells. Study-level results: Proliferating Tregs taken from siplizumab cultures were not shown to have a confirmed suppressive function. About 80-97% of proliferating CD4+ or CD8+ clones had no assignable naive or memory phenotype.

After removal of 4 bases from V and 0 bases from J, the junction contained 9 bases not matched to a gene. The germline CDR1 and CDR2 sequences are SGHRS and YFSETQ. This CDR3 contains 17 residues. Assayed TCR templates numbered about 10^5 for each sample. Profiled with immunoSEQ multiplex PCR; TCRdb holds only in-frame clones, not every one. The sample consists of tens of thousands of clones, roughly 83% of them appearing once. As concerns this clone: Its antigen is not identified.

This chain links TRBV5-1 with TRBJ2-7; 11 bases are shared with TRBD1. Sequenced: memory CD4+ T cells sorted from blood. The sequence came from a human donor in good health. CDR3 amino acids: CASSRTGGYRNSYEQYF. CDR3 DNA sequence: TGCGCCAGCAGCCGGACAGGGGGCTATCGTAACTCCTACGAGCAGTACTTC.